This TCR beta chain was sequenced for a study of early T cells in non-severe SARS-CoV-2 infection. Turning to the study itself: RNA in bulk from unsorted whole blood was sequenced, and chains were unpaired.

This clonotype was detected a few times. J was trimmed by 2 bases and V by 0 bases; bases with no gene match: 7. The CDR3 runs 18 residues. In germline, CDR1 is MGHRA, CDR2 YSYEKL. TCRdb analysed the 5' RACE reads with MiXCR anew, one entry per CDR3 protein. The table has approximately 56,000 distinct CDR3 sequences, roughly 16% seen once. Sequenced here: whole blood, sampled at baseline. This sequence originates from an adult who was a healthcare worker with PCR-confirmed SARS-CoV-2 infection or an uninfected control (not recorded which). V usage is TRBV4-1 and J usage is TRBJ2-4; 10 nucleotides line up with TRBD2. Here the CDR3 reads CASSQEAGGPLTKNIQYF. The DNA for the CDR3 is TGCGCCAGCAGCCAAGAAGCGGGGGGGCCTCTAACCAAAAACATTCAGTACTTC.